The entry below gives a single TCR beta chain sequence along with its context. Its antigen is currently unknown. Each TCR beta cDNA library carried unique molecular identifiers. The yield from approximately 1 to 10 million T cells was 500,000 or so cDNA molecules in total. TCRdb reprocessed the PCR reads with MiXCR, giving one entry per CDR3 protein. The table lists roughly 800,000 distinct CDR3 sequences, 35% to 55% of them singletons, with roughly 4.9% in the top ten. The data are from a study of post-analysis software for immune sequencing data. Study summary: Included among the disease courses, which were recorded for the cohort, were relapsing-remitting, secondary progressive and progressive-relapsing multiple sclerosis. Study results and limitations: Samples from a shared batch, those prepared together, strongly co-clustered by F measure. Patients carried several TRBV segments more frequently than controls did, and TRBV5-6, TRBV5-1 and TRBV20-1 were among them. A significant reduction in normalized Chao1 diversity was observed in multiple sclerosis patients versus controls.

Germline assignment: CDR1 ENHRY and CDR2 SYGVKD. The CDR3 sequence is 15 residues long. The V call is TRBV10-3, the J call TRBJ2-4; 7 bases line up with TRBD2. The J call may be mistaken, given a closer DNA end match to TRBJ2-7. Sequencing was carried out using blood. The source is a girl between 5 and 17 years old with multiple sclerosis. The CDR3 sequence is CAISGGSPAGHEQYF. The DNA of the CDR3 is TGTGCCATCAGTGGAGGGTCCCCAGCGGGACACGAGCAGTACTTC.